This is a list of T cell receptor beta chains from one sample in a study of T-cell reconstitution after alpha-beta-depleted transplantation in children. One entry per CDR3 protein, called by TCRdb with MiXCR from the PCR reads. Counted here are approximately 640,000 distinct CDR3 sequences, approximately 17% occurring once; the ten biggest clones make up 0.85% to 1.3%. This specimen consisted of PBMCs from the stem cell graft donor, obtained from the stem cell graft. All receptors come from a human donor who donated a stem cell graft to a child with acute myeloid leukemia. Both conserved end residues are trimmed from each CDR3. The D gene is left open where the match is weak.

len: 12; v_gene: TRBV20-1; d_gene: TRBD2; j_gene: TRBJ2-2; CDR3aa: SATSGTSTGELF
len: 12; v_gene: TRBV3-1; d_gene: NA; j_gene: TRBJ1-2; CDR3aa: ASSPPYENYGYT
len: 12; v_gene: TRBV7-9; d_gene: NA; j_gene: TRBJ2-2; CDR3aa: ASSLPQNTGELF
len: 13; v_gene: TRBV20-1; d_gene: TRBD1; j_gene: TRBJ2-2; CDR3aa: SAPQGDPNTGELF
len: 12; v_gene: TRBV5-5; d_gene: NA; j_gene: TRBJ2-2; CDR3aa: ASSLQRATGELF
len: 16; v_gene: TRBV24-1; d_gene: TRBD2; j_gene: TRBJ2-1; CDR3aa: ATSAVLAGGMSYNEQF
len: 15; v_gene: TRBV11-2; d_gene: NA; j_gene: TRBJ1-5; CDR3aa: ASSLFPSRGAKQPQH
len: 15; v_gene: TRBV7-7; d_gene: TRBD1; j_gene: TRBJ2-2; CDR3aa: ASSSIQGASSTGELF
len: 10; v_gene: TRBV30; d_gene: NA; j_gene: TRBJ1-2; CDR3aa: AWSVINYGYT
len: 12; v_gene: TRBV20-1; d_gene: NA; j_gene: TRBJ1-2; CDR3aa: SARDGGANYGYT
len: 14; v_gene: TRBV7-2; d_gene: NA; j_gene: TRBJ1-6; CDR3aa: ASSFGRRDYNSPLH
len: 12; v_gene: TRBV7-9; d_gene: TRBD1; j_gene: TRBJ1-2; CDR3aa: ASSFGQGGDGYT
len: 13; v_gene: TRBV28; d_gene: NA; j_gene: TRBJ1-6; CDR3aa: ASSLPGRVNSPLH
len: 12; v_gene: TRBV5-1; d_gene: TRBD1; j_gene: TRBJ2-5; CDR3aa: ASSLEPGGETQY
len: 16; v_gene: TRBV12-3/TRBV12-4; d_gene: NA; j_gene: TRBJ2-6; CDR3aa: ASSSPTGSGPGANVLT
len: 14; v_gene: TRBV10-2; d_gene: TRBD1; j_gene: TRBJ2-2; CDR3aa: ASRIGTGANTGELF
len: 13; v_gene: TRBV5-1; d_gene: TRBD1; j_gene: TRBJ1-2; CDR3aa: ASSDGQGRYYGYT
len: 13; v_gene: TRBV24-1; d_gene: NA; j_gene: TRBJ1-5; CDR3aa: ATSDTGLPDQPQH
len: 16; v_gene: TRBV5-1; d_gene: TRBD1; j_gene: TRBJ2-7; CDR3aa: ASSLESGTGFFGYEQY
len: 12; v_gene: TRBV20-1; d_gene: TRBD2; j_gene: TRBJ2-1; CDR3aa: SAKTSGVLNEQF
len: 13; v_gene: TRBV5-1; d_gene: TRBD1; j_gene: TRBJ2-1; CDR3aa: ASSLGGGTDNEQF
len: 13; v_gene: TRBV5-1; d_gene: NA; j_gene: TRBJ1-3; CDR3aa: ASSLNGDSGNTIY
len: 14; v_gene: TRBV4-2; d_gene: NA; j_gene: TRBJ2-2; CDR3aa: ASSQEHALNGGELF
len: 16; v_gene: TRBV20-1; d_gene: TRBD2; j_gene: TRBJ2-1; CDR3aa: SARTLGGSGGFYNEQF
len: 10; v_gene: TRBV10-3; d_gene: NA; j_gene: TRBJ2-1; CDR3aa: AISGSAHEQF
len: 14; v_gene: TRBV5-1; d_gene: NA; j_gene: TRBJ2-3; CDR3aa: ASSLVGTTPGNTQY
len: 16; v_gene: TRBV7-2; d_gene: TRBD2; j_gene: TRBJ2-3; CDR3aa: ASSLARTSGGDADTQY
len: 13; v_gene: TRBV20-1; d_gene: NA; j_gene: TRBJ1-1; CDR3aa: SARDWAGSNTEAF
len: 12; v_gene: TRBV6-1; d_gene: NA; j_gene: TRBJ1-1; CDR3aa: ASSETPMNTEAF
len: 12; v_gene: TRBV9; d_gene: NA; j_gene: TRBJ2-7; CDR3aa: ASSVGAVSYEQY
len: 10; v_gene: TRBV29-1; d_gene: NA; j_gene: TRBJ2-5; CDR3aa: SVERPGETQY
len: 11; v_gene: TRBV20-1; d_gene: TRBD1; j_gene: TRBJ2-7; CDR3aa: SVLQGALGEQY
len: 13; v_gene: TRBV27; d_gene: NA; j_gene: TRBJ2-1; CDR3aa: ASSAGGSGYNEQF
len: 12; v_gene: TRBV20-1; d_gene: NA; j_gene: TRBJ2-1; CDR3aa: SARDIDSYNEQF
len: 17; v_gene: TRBV6-5; d_gene: NA; j_gene: TRBJ2-6; CDR3aa: ASSYSGRGTNSGANVLT
len: 13; v_gene: TRBV12-3/TRBV12-4; d_gene: TRBD1; j_gene: TRBJ2-1; CDR3aa: ASSWTGTGLDEQF
len: 14; v_gene: TRBV7-8; d_gene: TRBD2; j_gene: TRBJ2-7; CDR3aa: ASSLGVRGEVREQY
len: 14; v_gene: TRBV5-5; d_gene: NA; j_gene: TRBJ1-5; CDR3aa: ASSLEGVWSNQPQH